This T cell receptor beta chain was identified in a study of regulatory T cells. Study results and caveats: In CD3G-deficient patients, conventional CD4+ T cells were enriched for hydrophobic CDR3 residues at positions 6 and 7.

The PCR used 52 TRBV and 13 TRBJ primers. Some clones are missing from TCRdb's copy, which holds only in-frame ones; the method was immunoSEQ multiplex PCR. The sample lists approximately 37,000 clones; approximately 89% were seen once. In the case of this clone: The antigen remains unidentified. Different DNA sequences within this sample yield the same CDR3.

Two CD3G-deficient patients had more severe autoimmunity; all had some. This CDR3 is built from 15 residues. Germline lookup yields CDR1 SGHRS and CDR2 YFSETQ. V was trimmed by 3 bases and J by 2 bases, leaving 11 bases between them. The V and J genes are TRBV5-1 and TRBJ2-2; D may correspond to TRBD1 or TRBD2 (5 bases each). The sequenced sample consisted of conventional CD4+ T cells sorted from blood. The TCR was taken from a young adult with CD3G deficiency. In DNA, the CDR3 is TGCGCCAGCAGCTCGACGGGGCGCAACACCGGGGAGCTGTTTTTT. It yields the protein CASSSTGRNTGELFF.